This is a list of T cell receptor beta chains from one sample in a study of OX40 agonist ivuxolimab in advanced cancers. Libraries were prepared by immunoSEQ multiplex PCR; TCRdb keeps only in-frame clonotypes and omits some of them. Of some 29,000 clones in the sample, more than 85% were seen once. This sample comprised CD4+ or CD8+ T cells sorted from blood, obtained in a trial of the OX40 agonist ivuxolimab. These receptors originate from an adult with an advanced solid tumor such as melanoma, head and neck, liver or kidney cancer. Each CDR3 is given with its conserved first and last residue.

J gene: TRBJ2-7; V gene: TRBV2; CDR3 protein: CATTPRGATYEQYF
J gene: TRBJ1-5; V gene: TRBV28; CDR3 protein: CASSLAGHNQPQHF
J gene: TRBJ2-7; V gene: TRBV19; CDR3 protein: CASSIDPDRAVYEQYF
J gene: TRBJ2-7; V gene: TRBV21-1; CDR3 protein: CASNPGPHEQYF
J gene: TRBJ2-1; V gene: TRBV27; CDR3 protein: CASSLREVNEQFF
J gene: TRBJ1-1; V gene: TRBV5-6; CDR3 protein: CASSSSGNTEAFF
J gene: TRBJ1-3; V gene: TRBV5-1; CDR3 protein: CASSSGNTIYF
J gene: TRBJ2-7; V gene: TRBV10-3; CDR3 protein: CAISEPLERVQYF
J gene: TRBJ1-2; V gene: TRBV9; CDR3 protein: CASSPSGTGYGYTF
J gene: TRBJ2-1; V gene: TRBV28; CDR3 protein: CASSSGLGEYNEQFF
J gene: TRBJ2-5; V gene: TRBV28; CDR3 protein: CASSLELAGGLETQYF
J gene: TRBJ1-1; V gene: TRBV5-4; CDR3 protein: CASSELTGHTEAFF
J gene: TRBJ2-7; V gene: TRBV19; CDR3 protein: CASSFHLGQASEQYF
J gene: TRBJ2-1; V gene: TRBV7-9; CDR3 protein: CASSLGDGSYNEQFF
J gene: TRBJ2-3; V gene: TRBV5-6; CDR3 protein: CASTPRDRGAPDTQYF
J gene: TRBJ1-1; V gene: TRBV19; CDR3 protein: CASSLRGAEAFF
J gene: TRBJ2-7; V gene: TRBV7-8; CDR3 protein: CASSLGQGTYEQYF
J gene: TRBJ2-1; V gene: TRBV9; CDR3 protein: CASSARGGGAHNEQFF
J gene: TRBJ2-1; V gene: TRBV19; CDR3 protein: CASSMSQGTYNEQFF
J gene: TRBJ1-4; V gene: TRBV2; CDR3 protein: CASSERGRWTNEKLFF
J gene: TRBJ2-2; V gene: TRBV28; CDR3 protein: CASRVGGELFF
J gene: TRBJ2-3; V gene: TRBV11-2; CDR3 protein: CASSLVPRGGTDTQYF
J gene: TRBJ1-1; V gene: TRBV7-2; CDR3 protein: CASSSGGVSPNTEAFF
J gene: TRBJ2-6; V gene: TRBV4-2; CDR3 protein: CASSQGLVNSGANVLTF
J gene: TRBJ2-2; V gene: TRBV19; CDR3 protein: CASSIRPTRELFF
J gene: TRBJ1-5; V gene: TRBV6-5; CDR3 protein: CAHGRGLWPQHF
J gene: TRBJ2-7; V gene: TRBV7-2; CDR3 protein: CASSLGAGGAYEQYF
J gene: TRBJ2-1; V gene: TRBV14; CDR3 protein: CASSQVDSNEQFF
J gene: TRBJ2-7; V gene: TRBV28; CDR3 protein: CATTGQSDEQYF
J gene: TRBJ2-2; V gene: TRBV4-2; CDR3 protein: CASSQAYPQGTGELFF
J gene: TRBJ2-3; V gene: TRBV29-1; CDR3 protein: CSVEDIQTGKNTDTQYF